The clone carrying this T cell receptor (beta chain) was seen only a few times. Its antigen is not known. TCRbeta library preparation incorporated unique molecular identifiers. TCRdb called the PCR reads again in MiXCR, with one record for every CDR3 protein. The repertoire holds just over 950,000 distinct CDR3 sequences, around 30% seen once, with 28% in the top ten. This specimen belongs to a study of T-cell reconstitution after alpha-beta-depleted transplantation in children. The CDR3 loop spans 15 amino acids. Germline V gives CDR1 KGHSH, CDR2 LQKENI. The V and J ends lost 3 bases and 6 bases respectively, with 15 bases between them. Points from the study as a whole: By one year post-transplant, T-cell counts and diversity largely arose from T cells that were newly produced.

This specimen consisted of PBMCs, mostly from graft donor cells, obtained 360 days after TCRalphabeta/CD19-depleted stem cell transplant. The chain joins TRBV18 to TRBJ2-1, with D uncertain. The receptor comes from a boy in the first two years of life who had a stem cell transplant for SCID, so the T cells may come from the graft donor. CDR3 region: CASSPLGRTANEQFF. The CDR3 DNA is TGTGCCAGCTCACCCCTAGGTAGAACCGCCAATGAGCAGTTCTTC.